The rows below give T cell receptor beta chains drawn from one sample of a study of blood T cells in healthy people across ages. TCRdb analysed the 5' RACE reads with MiXCR anew, one entry per CDR3 protein. There are more than 900,000 distinct CDR3 sequences in the sample; 25% to 35% occur only once, and 10% lies in the top ten. The data also belong to a second study, concerning T cells of mothers and their children.

Material for sequencing was blood. The receptors here all came from a woman between 40 and 55 years old in good health. Each CDR3 is given with its conserved first and last residue. D genes are given only for firm matches. Size tells how often a clone was seen (once, few, many) or the class of an expanded clone, and some rows leave it out.

D gene: -
V gene: TRBV5-5
J gene: TRBJ1-1
CDR3 length: 12
clone size: -
CDR3 protein: CASSGQNTEAFF
CDR3 DNA: TGTGCCAGCAGCGGACAGAACACTGAAGCTTTCTTT

D gene: TRBD1
V gene: TRBV12-3/TRBV12-4
J gene: TRBJ2-7
CDR3 length: 14
clone size: once
CDR3 protein: CASSLRQGAVEQYF
CDR3 DNA: TGTGCCAGCAGTTTACGACAGGGGGCGGTCGAGCAGTACTTC

D gene: TRBD1
V gene: TRBV7-9
J gene: TRBJ2-3
CDR3 length: 15
clone size: few
CDR3 protein: CASSSGTGSPDTQYF
CDR3 DNA: TGTGCCAGCAGCTCCGGGACAGGCTCCCCAGATACGCAGTATTTT

D gene: -
V gene: TRBV6-2/TRBV6-3
J gene: TRBJ2-3
CDR3 length: 16
clone size: -
CDR3 protein: CAIRTSVTKTGDTQYF
CDR3 DNA: TGTGCCATCAGGACGTCGGTGACCAAAACTGGGGATACGCAGTATTTT

D gene: TRBD1
V gene: TRBV20-1
J gene: TRBJ2-7
CDR3 length: 13
clone size: few
CDR3 protein: CSGTRDRGDEQYF
CDR3 DNA: TGCAGTGGGACCCGGGACAGGGGTGACGAGCAGTACTTC

D gene: TRBD1
V gene: TRBV27
J gene: TRBJ1-5
CDR3 length: 15
clone size: -
CDR3 protein: CTRELPGQSNQPQHF
CDR3 DNA: TGTACCAGAGAACTCCCGGGACAGAGCAATCAGCCCCAGCATTTT

D gene: -
V gene: TRBV28
J gene: TRBJ1-1
CDR3 length: 13
clone size: few
CDR3 protein: CASSLFGGEGAFF
CDR3 DNA: TGTGCCAGCAGTTTATTCGGGGGGGAGGGAGCTTTCTTT

D gene: TRBD2
V gene: TRBV20-1
J gene: TRBJ2-5
CDR3 length: 16
clone size: many
CDR3 protein: CSARDLASGDAETQYF
CDR3 DNA: TGCAGTGCTAGAGATCTGGCTAGCGGGGATGCGGAGACCCAGTACTTC

D gene: TRBD1
V gene: TRBV6-5
J gene: TRBJ1-5
CDR3 length: 15
clone size: few
CDR3 protein: CASSRDRPPNQPQHF
CDR3 DNA: TGTGCCAGCAGTCGGGACAGACCCCCGAATCAGCCCCAGCATTTT

D gene: TRBD2
V gene: TRBV5-1
J gene: TRBJ2-3
CDR3 length: 16
clone size: -
CDR3 protein: CASSLELAGRGDTQYF
CDR3 DNA: TGCGCCAGCAGCTTGGAACTAGCGGGGAGGGGAGATACGCAGTATTTT

D gene: TRBD1
V gene: TRBV29-1
J gene: TRBJ2-4
CDR3 length: 13
clone size: -
CDR3 protein: CGTRTGAKNIRYF
CDR3 DNA: TGCGGCACTAGGACAGGAGCCAAAAACATTCGGTACTTC

D gene: TRBD2
V gene: TRBV29-1
J gene: TRBJ2-7
CDR3 length: 14
clone size: few
CDR3 protein: CSVETGTGRDEQYF
CDR3 DNA: TGCAGCGTTGAAACGGGAACCGGGAGGGACGAGCAGTACTTC

D gene: TRBD1
V gene: TRBV28
J gene: TRBJ2-7
CDR3 length: 11
clone size: many
CDR3 protein: CASSFYDREYF
CDR3 DNA: TGTGCCAGCAGTTTTTATGACAGGGAGTACTTC

D gene: TRBD1
V gene: TRBV4-1
J gene: TRBJ2-7
CDR3 length: 17
clone size: -
CDR3 protein: CASSQNVPGQDPYEQYF
CDR3 DNA: TGCGCCAGCAGCCAGAACGTACCGGGACAGGATCCCTACGAGCAGTACTTC

D gene: TRBD2
V gene: TRBV12-3/TRBV12-4
J gene: TRBJ2-3
CDR3 length: 14
clone size: -
CDR3 protein: CASNLAGGLDTQYF
CDR3 DNA: TGTGCCAGCAATCTAGCGGGGGGACTAGATACGCAGTATTTT

D gene: -
V gene: TRBV20-1
J gene: TRBJ2-1
CDR3 length: 15
clone size: -
CDR3 protein: CSASSPASSYNEQFF
CDR3 DNA: TGCAGTGCTAGTTCCCCTGCGAGCTCCTACAATGAGCAGTTCTTC

D gene: TRBD1
V gene: TRBV18
J gene: TRBJ2-7
CDR3 length: 14
clone size: -
CDR3 protein: CASSPGQGIHEQYF
CDR3 DNA: TGTGCCAGCTCACCGGGACAGGGGATCCACGAGCAGTACTTC

D gene: TRBD1
V gene: TRBV25-1
J gene: TRBJ2-3
CDR3 length: 14
clone size: -
CDR3 protein: CASSATTGDDTQYF
CDR3 DNA: TGTGCCAGCAGTGCCACGACAGGGGACGATACGCAGTATTTT

D gene: -
V gene: TRBV7-2
J gene: TRBJ2-5
CDR3 length: 14
clone size: many
CDR3 protein: CASSLGPHLQTQYF
CDR3 DNA: TGTGCCAGCAGCTTAGGTCCCCACTTACAGACCCAGTACTTC

D gene: -
V gene: TRBV20-1
J gene: TRBJ2-5
CDR3 length: 18
clone size: -
CDR3 protein: CSARDRPQRGVALETQYF
CDR3 DNA: TGCAGTGCTAGAGATCGTCCCCAAAGGGGAGTAGCACTAGAGACCCAGTACTTC

D gene: TRBD2
V gene: TRBV9
J gene: TRBJ2-7
CDR3 length: 13
clone size: many
CDR3 protein: CASSPERGGRQYF
CDR3 DNA: TGTGCCAGCAGCCCCGAACGGGGGGGACGGCAGTACTTC

D gene: TRBD1
V gene: TRBV10-3
J gene: TRBJ2-5
CDR3 length: 13
clone size: many
CDR3 protein: CAISGTGQETQYF
CDR3 DNA: TGTGCCATCAGTGGGACAGGCCAAGAGACCCAGTACTTC

D gene: -
V gene: TRBV2
J gene: TRBJ1-2
CDR3 length: 12
clone size: -
CDR3 protein: CASSGQGLGYTF
CDR3 DNA: TGTGCCAGCAGCGGGCAGGGGCTTGGCTACACCTTC

D gene: TRBD2
V gene: TRBV20-1
J gene: TRBJ2-3
CDR3 length: 14
clone size: -
CDR3 protein: CSATQRESADTQYF
CDR3 DNA: TGCAGTGCTACCCAGCGGGAGAGTGCAGATACGCAGTATTTT

D gene: -
V gene: TRBV28
J gene: TRBJ2-1
CDR3 length: 17
clone size: few
CDR3 protein: CASSFHPLEGSYNEQFF
CDR3 DNA: TGTGCCAGCAGTTTCCACCCCCTCGAGGGGTCCTACAATGAGCAGTTCTTC

D gene: TRBD2
V gene: TRBV27
J gene: TRBJ2-3
CDR3 length: 17
clone size: -
CDR3 protein: CASRHTSGGRSTDTQYF
CDR3 DNA: TGTGCCAGCAGGCATACTAGCGGGGGCCGAAGCACAGATACGCAGTATTTT

D gene: -
V gene: TRBV5-1
J gene: TRBJ2-1
CDR3 length: 15
clone size: -
CDR3 protein: CASSAGGADRNEQFF
CDR3 DNA: TGCGCCAGCAGCGCTGGTGGGGCTGATAGGAATGAGCAGTTCTTC

D gene: -
V gene: TRBV5-1
J gene: TRBJ2-7
CDR3 length: 17
clone size: -
CDR3 protein: CASSRSQGSGLSYEQYF
CDR3 DNA: TGCGCCAGCAGTCGTAGCCAGGGTTCAGGGCTCTCCTACGAGCAGTACTTC

D gene: -
V gene: TRBV20-1
J gene: TRBJ2-5
CDR3 length: 13
clone size: many
CDR3 protein: CSARDPQQETQYF
CDR3 DNA: TGCAGTGCTAGAGATCCACAGCAAGAGACCCAGTACTTC

D gene: -
V gene: TRBV2
J gene: TRBJ1-5
CDR3 length: 15
clone size: -
CDR3 protein: CASSLGRVHNQPQHF
CDR3 DNA: TGTGCCAGCAGTTTGGGACGGGTCCACAATCAGCCCCAGCATTTT

D gene: -
V gene: TRBV19
J gene: TRBJ1-5
CDR3 length: 15
clone size: -
CDR3 protein: CASSINRISNQPQHF
CDR3 DNA: TGTGCCAGTAGTATAAACAGGATTAGCAATCAGCCCCAGCATTTT

D gene: -
V gene: TRBV9
J gene: TRBJ2-1
CDR3 length: 15
clone size: -
CDR3 protein: CASSVDIGAYNEQFF
CDR3 DNA: TGTGCCAGCAGCGTAGATATAGGCGCTTACAATGAGCAGTTCTTC

D gene: TRBD2
V gene: TRBV7-2
J gene: TRBJ2-1
CDR3 length: 17
clone size: many
CDR3 protein: CASSWGLAGGARNEQFF
CDR3 DNA: TGTGCCAGCAGCTGGGGACTAGCGGGGGGGGCACGGAATGAGCAGTTCTTC

D gene: TRBD2
V gene: TRBV7-2
J gene: TRBJ2-7
CDR3 length: 17
clone size: few
CDR3 protein: CASSLLTSGVLPYEQYF
CDR3 DNA: TGTGCCAGCAGCCTATTAACTAGCGGGGTCCTACCCTACGAGCAGTACTTC

D gene: TRBD2
V gene: TRBV9
J gene: TRBJ2-2
CDR3 length: 19
clone size: -
CDR3 protein: CASSPIVGRDGRITGELFF
CDR3 DNA: TGTGCCAGCAGCCCAATCGTGGGGAGGGATGGTCGTATCACCGGGGAGCTGTTTTTT

D gene: TRBD1
V gene: TRBV6-5
J gene: TRBJ1-2
CDR3 length: 14
clone size: few
CDR3 protein: CASSQGAQDYGHTF
CDR3 DNA: TGTGCCAGCAGCCAGGGGGCGCAGGACTATGGCCACACCTTC

D gene: -
V gene: TRBV13
J gene: TRBJ1-5
CDR3 length: 13
clone size: -
CDR3 protein: CASSLDAGTPQHF
CDR3 DNA: TGTGCCAGCAGCTTAGATGCAGGGACTCCCCAGCATTTT

D gene: -
V gene: TRBV5-1
J gene: TRBJ2-7
CDR3 length: 14
clone size: -
CDR3 protein: CASGRDTPSYEQYF
CDR3 DNA: TGCGCCAGCGGACGGGACACCCCCTCCTACGAGCAGTACTTC

D gene: TRBD2
V gene: TRBV28
J gene: TRBJ2-7
CDR3 length: 17
clone size: -
CDR3 protein: CASSSGTSNRFSYEQYF
CDR3 DNA: TGTGCCAGCAGTTCGGGGACTAGCAATCGTTTTTCCTACGAGCAGTACTTC

D gene: -
V gene: TRBV29-1
J gene: TRBJ2-6
CDR3 length: 13
clone size: many
CDR3 protein: CSVDISGANVLTF
CDR3 DNA: TGCAGCGTGGATATCTCTGGGGCCAACGTCCTGACTTTC

D gene: -
V gene: TRBV28
J gene: TRBJ2-3
CDR3 length: 16
clone size: few
CDR3 protein: CASSSRQSITVDTQYF
CDR3 DNA: TGTGCCAGCAGTTCCAGACAGTCCATAACAGTAGATACGCAGTATTTT

D gene: -
V gene: TRBV5-1
J gene: TRBJ2-3
CDR3 length: 14
clone size: -
CDR3 protein: CASSSRAGTDTQYF
CDR3 DNA: TGCGCCAGCAGCTCCCGGGCAGGGACAGATACGCAGTATTTT

D gene: TRBD2
V gene: TRBV6-4
J gene: TRBJ2-3
CDR3 length: 14
clone size: -
CDR3 protein: CASSAGGTPDTQYF
CDR3 DNA: TGTGCCAGCAGCGCGGGGGGAACGCCAGATACGCAGTATTTT

D gene: TRBD1
V gene: TRBV7-2
J gene: TRBJ2-7
CDR3 length: 15
clone size: many
CDR3 protein: CASSTPGQGLYEQYF
CDR3 DNA: TGTGCCAGCAGCACCCCGGGACAGGGGTTATACGAGCAGTACTTC

D gene: TRBD1
V gene: TRBV5-1
J gene: TRBJ2-3
CDR3 length: 16
clone size: -
CDR3 protein: CASSLVGQGFTDTQYF
CDR3 DNA: TGCGCCAGCAGCTTGGTGGGACAGGGTTTCACAGATACGCAGTATTTT

D gene: -
V gene: TRBV29-1
J gene: TRBJ1-2
CDR3 length: 14
clone size: many
CDR3 protein: CSVEEGYRSYGYTF
CDR3 DNA: TGCAGCGTTGAAGAAGGGTACAGGTCCTATGGCTACACCTTC

D gene: -
V gene: TRBV10-3
J gene: TRBJ1-2
CDR3 length: 16
clone size: few
CDR3 protein: CAISDLSKEGPYGYTF
CDR3 DNA: TGTGCCATCAGTGACTTATCAAAAGAAGGCCCCTATGGCTACACCTTC

D gene: TRBD1
V gene: TRBV29-1
J gene: TRBJ1-2
CDR3 length: 13
clone size: -
CDR3 protein: CSVAQGLGYGYTF
CDR3 DNA: TGCAGCGTTGCACAGGGGTTGGGCTATGGCTACACCTTC

D gene: -
V gene: TRBV3-1
J gene: TRBJ2-2
CDR3 length: 15
clone size: -
CDR3 protein: CASSNRDLNTGELFF
CDR3 DNA: TGTGCCAGCAGCAACAGGGATTTGAACACCGGGGAGCTGTTTTTT

D gene: -
V gene: TRBV28
J gene: TRBJ1-1
CDR3 length: 13
clone size: -
CDR3 protein: CASSLWGRTEAFF
CDR3 DNA: TGTGCCAGCAGTTTATGGGGGCGCACTGAAGCTTTCTTT

D gene: TRBD1
V gene: TRBV12-3/TRBV12-4
J gene: TRBJ1-1
CDR3 length: 16
clone size: -
CDR3 protein: CAGSLGQGAIGTEAFF
CDR3 DNA: TGTGCCGGCAGTTTAGGACAGGGGGCAATTGGCACTGAAGCTTTCTTT

D gene: TRBD2
V gene: TRBV28
J gene: TRBJ2-3
CDR3 length: 17
clone size: -
CDR3 protein: CASRPHGTTPSTDTQYF
CDR3 DNA: TGTGCCAGCAGACCCCACGGGACTACCCCCTCCACAGATACGCAGTATTTT

D gene: -
V gene: TRBV20-1
J gene: TRBJ2-7
CDR3 length: 11
clone size: many
CDR3 protein: CSARLATEQYF
CDR3 DNA: TGCAGTGCTCGGTTGGCGACCGAGCAGTACTTC

D gene: -
V gene: TRBV12-3/TRBV12-4
J gene: TRBJ2-3
CDR3 length: 14
clone size: -
CDR3 protein: CASTPLVATDTQYF
CDR3 DNA: TGTGCCAGCACCCCACTAGTGGCCACAGATACGCAGTATTTT

D gene: -
V gene: TRBV5-6
J gene: TRBJ1-6
CDR3 length: 14
clone size: -
CDR3 protein: CASSRGLGNSPLHF
CDR3 DNA: TGTGCCAGCAGCCGTGGACTGGGGAATTCACCCCTCCACTTT

D gene: -
V gene: TRBV10-3
J gene: TRBJ1-3
CDR3 length: 20
clone size: many
CDR3 protein: CAISRWILTDRTHSGNTIYF
CDR3 DNA: TGTGCCATCAGTCGCTGGATCCTTACCGACCGGACTCACTCTGGAAACACCATATATTTT

D gene: -
V gene: TRBV3-1
J gene: TRBJ2-7
CDR3 length: 13
clone size: many
CDR3 protein: CASSQISSYEQYF
CDR3 DNA: TGTGCCAGCAGCCAGATCAGCTCCTACGAGCAGTACTTC